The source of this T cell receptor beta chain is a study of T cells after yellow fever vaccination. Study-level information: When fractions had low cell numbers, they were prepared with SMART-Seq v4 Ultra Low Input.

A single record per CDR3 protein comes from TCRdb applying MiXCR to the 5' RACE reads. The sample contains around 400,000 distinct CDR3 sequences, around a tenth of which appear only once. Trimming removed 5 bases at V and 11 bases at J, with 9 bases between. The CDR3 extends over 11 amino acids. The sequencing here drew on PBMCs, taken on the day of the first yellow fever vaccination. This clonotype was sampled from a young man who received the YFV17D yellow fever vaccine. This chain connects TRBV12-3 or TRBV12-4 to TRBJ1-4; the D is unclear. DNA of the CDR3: TGTGCCAGCAGTCTAAAAGAGAAACTGTTTTTT. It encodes CASSLKEKLFF.